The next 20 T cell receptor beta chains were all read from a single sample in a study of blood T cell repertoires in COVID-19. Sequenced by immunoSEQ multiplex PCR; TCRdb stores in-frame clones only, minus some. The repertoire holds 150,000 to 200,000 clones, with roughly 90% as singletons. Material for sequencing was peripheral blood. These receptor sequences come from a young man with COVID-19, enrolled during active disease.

The CDR3 reads CATSRGQAFYGYTF. In nucleotides, the CDR3 is TGTGCCACCAGCAGGGGACAGGCCTTCTATGGCTACACCTTC. V gene TRBV15 combines with J gene TRBJ1-2; 8 bases fit TRBD1. The CDR3 loop spans 14 amino acids. The ends lost 3 bases at V and 4 bases at J; junction bases unmatched: 4. Germline V lookup: CDR1 LNHNV, CDR2 YYDKDF (reference sequence).

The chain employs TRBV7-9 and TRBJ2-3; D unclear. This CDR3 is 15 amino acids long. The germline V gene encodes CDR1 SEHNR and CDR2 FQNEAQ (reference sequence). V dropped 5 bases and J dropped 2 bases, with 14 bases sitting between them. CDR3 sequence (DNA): TGTGCCAGCAGCCCCGAGCCAGGTATCACAGATACGCAGTATTTT. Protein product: CASSPEPGITDTQYF.

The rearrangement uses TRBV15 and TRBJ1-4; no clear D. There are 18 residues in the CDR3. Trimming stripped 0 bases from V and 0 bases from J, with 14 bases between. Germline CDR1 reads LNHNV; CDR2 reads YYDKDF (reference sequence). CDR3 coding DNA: TGTGCCACCAGCAGAGATCCACCCGCCCCAGCAACTAATGAAAAACTGTTTTTT. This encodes CATSRDPPAPATNEKLFF.

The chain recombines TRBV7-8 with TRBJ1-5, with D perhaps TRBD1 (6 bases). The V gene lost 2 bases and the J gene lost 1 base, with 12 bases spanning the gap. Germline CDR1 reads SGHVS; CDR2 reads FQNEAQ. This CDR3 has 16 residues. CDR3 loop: CASSLRGGASNQPQHF. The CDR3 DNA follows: TGTGCCAGCAGCTTAAGGGGGGGCGCGAGCAATCAGCCCCAGCATTTT. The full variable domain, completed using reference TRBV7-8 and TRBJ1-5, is GAGVSQSPRYKVAKRGQDVALRCDPISGHVSLFWYQQALGQGPEFLTYFQNEAQLDKSGLPSDRFFAERPEGSVSTLKIQRTQQEDSAVYLCASSLRGGASNQPQHFGDGTRLSIL.

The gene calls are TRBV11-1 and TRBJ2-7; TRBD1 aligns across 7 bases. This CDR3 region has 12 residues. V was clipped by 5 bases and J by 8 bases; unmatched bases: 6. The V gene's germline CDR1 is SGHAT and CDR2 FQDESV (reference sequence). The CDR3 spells CASSVGQYKQYF. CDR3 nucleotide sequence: TGTGCCAGCAGCGTGGGACAGTATAAGCAGTACTTC. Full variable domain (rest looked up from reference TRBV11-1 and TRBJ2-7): EAEVAQSPRYKITEKSQAVAFWCDPISGHATLYWYRQILGQGPELLVQFQDESVVDDSQLPKDRFSAERLKGVDSTLKIQPAELGDSAMYLCASSVGQYKQYFGPGTRLTVT.

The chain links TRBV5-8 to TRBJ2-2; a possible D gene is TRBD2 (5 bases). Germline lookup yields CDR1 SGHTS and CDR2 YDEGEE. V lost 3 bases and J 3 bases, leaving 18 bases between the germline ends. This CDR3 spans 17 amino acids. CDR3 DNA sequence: TGTGCCAGCAGCTCGGCCCGGGAACAACAGTACACCGGGGAGCTGTTTTTT. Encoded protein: CASSSAREQQYTGELFF.

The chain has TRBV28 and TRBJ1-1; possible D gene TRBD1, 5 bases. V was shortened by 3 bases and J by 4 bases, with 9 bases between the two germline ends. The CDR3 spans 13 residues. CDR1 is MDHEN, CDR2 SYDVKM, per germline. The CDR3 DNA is TGTGCCAGCAGTTTTCATGACAGCACTGAAGCTTTCTTT. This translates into CASSFHDSTEAFF.

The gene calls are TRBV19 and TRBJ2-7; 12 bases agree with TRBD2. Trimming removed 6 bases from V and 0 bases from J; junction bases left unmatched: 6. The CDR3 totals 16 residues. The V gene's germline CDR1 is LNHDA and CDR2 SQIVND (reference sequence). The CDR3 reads CASSTETSGSSYEQYF. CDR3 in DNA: TGTGCCAGTAGCACCGAGACTAGCGGGAGCTCCTACGAGCAGTACTTC.

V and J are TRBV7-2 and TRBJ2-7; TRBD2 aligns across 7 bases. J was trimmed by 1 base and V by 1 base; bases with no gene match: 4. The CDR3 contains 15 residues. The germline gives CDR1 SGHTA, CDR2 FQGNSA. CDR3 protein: CASSLGGGQSYEQYF. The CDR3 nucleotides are TGTGCCAGCAGCTTAGGGGGAGGGCAATCCTACGAGCAGTACTTC.

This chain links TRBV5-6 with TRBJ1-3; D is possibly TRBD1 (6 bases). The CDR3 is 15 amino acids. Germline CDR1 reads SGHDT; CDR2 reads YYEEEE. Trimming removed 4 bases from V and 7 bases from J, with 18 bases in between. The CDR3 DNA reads TGTGCCAGCAGCCAGGACAGTAGGAGTGTGAACACCATATATTTT. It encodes CASSQDSRSVNTIYF.

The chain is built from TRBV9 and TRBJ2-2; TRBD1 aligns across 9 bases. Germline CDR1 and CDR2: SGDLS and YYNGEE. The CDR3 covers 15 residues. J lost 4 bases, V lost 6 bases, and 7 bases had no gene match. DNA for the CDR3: TGTGCCAGCACCCACCGGACAGGGGTCACCGGGGAGCTGTTTTTT. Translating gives CASTHRTGVTGELFF.

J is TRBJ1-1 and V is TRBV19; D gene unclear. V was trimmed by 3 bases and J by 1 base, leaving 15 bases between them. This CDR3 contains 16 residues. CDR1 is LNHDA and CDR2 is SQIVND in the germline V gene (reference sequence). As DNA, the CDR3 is TGTGCCAGTAGTATGACCCCCGAAGGGAGGAACACTGAAGCTTTCTTT. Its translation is CASSMTPEGRNTEAFF.

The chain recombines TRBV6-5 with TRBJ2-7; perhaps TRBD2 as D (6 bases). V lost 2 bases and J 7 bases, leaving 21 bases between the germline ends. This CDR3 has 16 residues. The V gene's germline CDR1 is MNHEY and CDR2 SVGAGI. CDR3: CASSYLPGDLGGEQYF. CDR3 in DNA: TGTGCCAGCAGTTACCTTCCCGGGGACCTCGGAGGGGAGCAGTACTTC.

The CDR3 here is CASSVGLGEGNTIYF. The CDR3 bases are TGTGCCAGCAGCGTAGGTTTAGGGGAAGGAAACACCATATATTTT. This chain links TRBV9 with TRBJ1-3; a possible D gene is TRBD1 (5 bases). Per germline, CDR1 SGDLS and CDR2 YYNGEE. With 0 bases removed from V and 4 bases from J, the gap between germline ends came to 11 bases. The CDR3 loop spans 15 amino acids.

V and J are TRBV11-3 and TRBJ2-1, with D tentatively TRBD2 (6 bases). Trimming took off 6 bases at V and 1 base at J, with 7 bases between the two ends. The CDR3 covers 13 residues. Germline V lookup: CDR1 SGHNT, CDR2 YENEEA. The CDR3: CASRGGSYNEQFF. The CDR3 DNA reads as TGTGCCAGCAGGGGGGGTTCCTACAATGAGCAGTTCTTC.

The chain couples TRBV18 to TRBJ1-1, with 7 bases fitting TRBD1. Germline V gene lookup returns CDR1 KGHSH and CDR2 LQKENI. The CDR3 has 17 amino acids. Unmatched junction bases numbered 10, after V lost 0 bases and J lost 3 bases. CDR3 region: CASSPPSRGRKDTEAFF. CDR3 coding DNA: TGTGCCAGCTCACCACCGTCAAGGGGGCGCAAGGACACTGAAGCTTTCTTT.

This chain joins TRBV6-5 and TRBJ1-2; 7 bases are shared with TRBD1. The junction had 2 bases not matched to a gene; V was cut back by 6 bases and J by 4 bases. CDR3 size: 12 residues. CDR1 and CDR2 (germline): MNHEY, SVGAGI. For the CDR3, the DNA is TGTGCCAGCAGACAGGGGAGCTATGGCTACACCTTC. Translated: CASRQGSYGYTF.

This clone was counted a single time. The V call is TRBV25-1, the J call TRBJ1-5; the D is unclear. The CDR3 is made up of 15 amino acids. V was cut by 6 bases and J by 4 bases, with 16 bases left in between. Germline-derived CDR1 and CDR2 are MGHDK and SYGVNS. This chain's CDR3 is CASSPRWEVNQPQHF. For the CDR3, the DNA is TGTGCCAGCAGCCCCCGATGGGAGGTAAATCAGCCCCAGCATTTT.

The CDR3 loop reads CASSISGPAGGMETQYF. The CDR3 DNA follows: TGTGCCAGTAGTATATCTGGTCCGGCAGGGGGCATGGAGACCCAGTACTTC. The chain employs TRBV19 and TRBJ2-5; 8 nucleotides agree with TRBD1. Trimming removed 2 bases from V and 5 bases from J; junction bases left unmatched: 13. The CDR3 is made up of 17 amino acids. Germline CDR1 is LNHDA and CDR2 is SQIVND (reference sequence).

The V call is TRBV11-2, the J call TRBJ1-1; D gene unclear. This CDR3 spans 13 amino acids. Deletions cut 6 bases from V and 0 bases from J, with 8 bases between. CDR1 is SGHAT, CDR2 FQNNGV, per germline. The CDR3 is CASRRLLNTEAFF. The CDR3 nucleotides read TGTGCCAGCAGGCGACTCCTGAACACTGAAGCTTTCTTT.